Sequencing of this T cell receptor (beta chain) was carried out in a study of post-analysis software for immune sequencing data. Across the study: Included among the disease courses, which were recorded for the cohort, were relapsing-remitting, secondary progressive and progressive-relapsing multiple sclerosis. Whole-study findings and limits: Multiple sclerosis patients had significantly lower normalized Chao1 diversity than controls. Batch-mates among the samples co-clustered strongly by F measure. TRBV5-6, TRBV5-1 and TRBV20-1 belonged to a set of about 5 TRBV segments that were more frequent in patients than controls.

Unique molecular identifiers tagged the TCR beta cDNA libraries. T cells numbering roughly 0.9 to 10 million yielded cDNA molecules that totaled roughly 500,000. One entry per CDR3 protein, called by TCRdb with MiXCR from the PCR reads. The sample carries about 760,000 distinct CDR3 sequences, roughly 27% recorded once. This clonotype was seen a handful of times. No antigen is known for it. The CDR3 totals 15 residues. Germline V gives CDR1 SGHRS, CDR2 YFSETQ. The source is a girl aged 5-17 years with multiple sclerosis. This chain connects TRBV5-1 to TRBJ2-5, with D possibly matching TRBD2 (5 bases). The tail of the sequence fits TRBJ2-7 better, so the J call may be wrong. The specimen sequenced was blood. CDR3 region: CASSARETNSYEQYF. The CDR3 coding sequence is TGCGCCAGCAGCGCGAGGGAGACCAACTCCTACGAGCAGTACTTC.